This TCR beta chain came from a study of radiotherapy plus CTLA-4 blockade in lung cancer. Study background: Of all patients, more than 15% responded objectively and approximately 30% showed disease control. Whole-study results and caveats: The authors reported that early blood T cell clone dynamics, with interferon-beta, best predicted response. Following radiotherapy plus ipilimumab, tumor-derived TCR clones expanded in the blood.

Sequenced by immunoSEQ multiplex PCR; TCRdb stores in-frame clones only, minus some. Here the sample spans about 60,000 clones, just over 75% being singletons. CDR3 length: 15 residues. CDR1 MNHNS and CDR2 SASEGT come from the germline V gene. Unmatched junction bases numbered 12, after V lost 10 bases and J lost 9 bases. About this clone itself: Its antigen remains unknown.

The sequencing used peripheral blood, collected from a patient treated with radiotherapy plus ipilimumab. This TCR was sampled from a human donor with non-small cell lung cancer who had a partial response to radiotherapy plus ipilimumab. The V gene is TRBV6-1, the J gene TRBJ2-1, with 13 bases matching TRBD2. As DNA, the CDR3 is TGTGCCACCCGACTAGCGGGGGGATCTTCGAGTGAGCAGTTCTTC. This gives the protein CATRLAGGSSSEQFF.